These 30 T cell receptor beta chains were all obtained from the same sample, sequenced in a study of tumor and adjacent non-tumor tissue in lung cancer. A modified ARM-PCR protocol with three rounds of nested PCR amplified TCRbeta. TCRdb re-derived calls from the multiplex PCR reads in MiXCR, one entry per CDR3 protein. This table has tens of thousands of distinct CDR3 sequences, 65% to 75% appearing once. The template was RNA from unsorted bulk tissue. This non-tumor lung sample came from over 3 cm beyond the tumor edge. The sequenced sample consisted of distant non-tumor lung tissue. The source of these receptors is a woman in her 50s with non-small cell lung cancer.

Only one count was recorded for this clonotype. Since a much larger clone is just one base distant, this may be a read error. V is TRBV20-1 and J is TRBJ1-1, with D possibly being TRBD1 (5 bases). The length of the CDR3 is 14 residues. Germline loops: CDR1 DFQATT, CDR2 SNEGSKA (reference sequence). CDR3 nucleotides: TGCAGTGCTACCCACCCAGGGAGGAACACTGAAGTTTTCTTT. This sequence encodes CSATHPGRNTEVFF.

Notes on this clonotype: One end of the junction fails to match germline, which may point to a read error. The CDR3, as DNA: TGCAGCGCTGTAGGGGACTCCTACGAGCAGCACTTC. Its translation: CSAVGDSYEQHF. The chain employs TRBV29-1 and TRBJ2-7; tentatively, D is TRBD2 (6 bases). This CDR3 spans 12 amino acids. CDR1 is SQVTM, CDR2 ANQGSEA, per germline.

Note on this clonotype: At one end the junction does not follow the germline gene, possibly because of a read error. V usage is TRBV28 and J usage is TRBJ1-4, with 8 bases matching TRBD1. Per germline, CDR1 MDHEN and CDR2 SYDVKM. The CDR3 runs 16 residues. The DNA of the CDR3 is TGTCCCAGCAGCTCCGGACAGGGCAACGCTAATGAAAAACTGTTTTTT. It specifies CPSSSGQGNANEKLFF. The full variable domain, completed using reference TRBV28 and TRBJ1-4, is DVKVTQSSRYLVKRTGEKVFLECVQDMDHENMFWYRQDPGLGLRLIYFSYDVKMKEKGDIPEGYSVSREKKERFSLILESASTNQTSMYLCPSSSGQGNANEKLFFGSGTQLSVL.

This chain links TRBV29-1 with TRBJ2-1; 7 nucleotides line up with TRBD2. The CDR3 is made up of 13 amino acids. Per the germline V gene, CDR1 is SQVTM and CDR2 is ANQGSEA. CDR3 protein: CNGGGDTYNEQFF. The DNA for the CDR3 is TGCAATGGGGGGGGAGACACCTACAATGAGCAGTTCTTC.

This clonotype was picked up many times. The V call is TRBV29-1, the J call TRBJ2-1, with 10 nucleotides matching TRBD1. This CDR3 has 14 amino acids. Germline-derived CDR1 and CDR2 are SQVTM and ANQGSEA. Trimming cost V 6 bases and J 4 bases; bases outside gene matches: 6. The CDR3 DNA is TGCAGCGTCCGGGGACAGGGGCTGTACAATGAGCAGTTCTTC. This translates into CSVRGQGLYNEQFF.

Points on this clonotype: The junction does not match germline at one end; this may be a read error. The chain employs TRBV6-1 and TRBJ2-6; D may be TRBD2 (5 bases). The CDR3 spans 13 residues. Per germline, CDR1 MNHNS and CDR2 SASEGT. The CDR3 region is CTSGLYGANVLTF. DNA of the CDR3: TGTACCAGCGGACTTTATGGGGCCAACGTCCTGACTTTC.

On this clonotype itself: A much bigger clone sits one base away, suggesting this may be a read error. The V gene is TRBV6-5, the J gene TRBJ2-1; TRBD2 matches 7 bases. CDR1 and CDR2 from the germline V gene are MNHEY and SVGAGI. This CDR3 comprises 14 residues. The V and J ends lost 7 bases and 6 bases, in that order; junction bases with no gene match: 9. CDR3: CASNPAGWGNEQFF. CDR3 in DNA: TGTGCCAGCAATCCAGCGGGATGGGGCAATGAGCAGTTCTTC.

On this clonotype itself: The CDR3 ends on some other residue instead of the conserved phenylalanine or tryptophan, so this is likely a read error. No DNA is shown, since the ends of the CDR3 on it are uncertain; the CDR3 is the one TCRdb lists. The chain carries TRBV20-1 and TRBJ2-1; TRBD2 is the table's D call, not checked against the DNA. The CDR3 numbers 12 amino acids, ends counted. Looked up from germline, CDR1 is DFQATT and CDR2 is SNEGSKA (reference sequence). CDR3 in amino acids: CNARWTSNEHFL.

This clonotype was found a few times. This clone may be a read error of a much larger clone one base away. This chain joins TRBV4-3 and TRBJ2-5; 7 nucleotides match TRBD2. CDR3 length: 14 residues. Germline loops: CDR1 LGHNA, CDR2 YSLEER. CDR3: CANSQESGGETQYF. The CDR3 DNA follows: TGCGCCAACAGCCAAGAGTCGGGGGGAGAGACCCAGTACTTC.

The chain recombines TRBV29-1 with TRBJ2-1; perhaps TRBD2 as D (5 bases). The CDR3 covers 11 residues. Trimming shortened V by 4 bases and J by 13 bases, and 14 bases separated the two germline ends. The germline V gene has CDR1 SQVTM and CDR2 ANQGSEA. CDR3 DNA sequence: TGCAGCGTTGGGGCAGGACTCGAACAGTTCTTC. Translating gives CSVGAGLEQFF.

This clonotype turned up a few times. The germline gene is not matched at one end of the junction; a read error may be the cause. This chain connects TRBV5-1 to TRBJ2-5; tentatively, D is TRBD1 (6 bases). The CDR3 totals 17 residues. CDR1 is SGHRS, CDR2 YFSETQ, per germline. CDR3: CASSPFGGGPFGETQYF. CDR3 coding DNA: TGCGCCAGCAGCCCTTTTGGGGGCGGGCCCTTTGGGGAGACCCAATACTTC.

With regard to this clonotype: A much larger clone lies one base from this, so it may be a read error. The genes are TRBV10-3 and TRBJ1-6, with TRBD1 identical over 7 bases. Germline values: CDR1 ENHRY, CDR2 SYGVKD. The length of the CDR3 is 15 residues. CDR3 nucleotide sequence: TGTGTCATCAGTGTAAGACAGGGATCAGGTTCACCCCTCCACTTT. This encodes CVISVRQGSGSPLHF.

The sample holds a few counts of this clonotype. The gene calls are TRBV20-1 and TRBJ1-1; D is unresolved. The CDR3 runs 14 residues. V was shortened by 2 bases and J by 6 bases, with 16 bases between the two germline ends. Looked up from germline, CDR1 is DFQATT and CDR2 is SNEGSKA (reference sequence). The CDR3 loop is CSARRQVTYAEAFF. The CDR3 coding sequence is TGCAGTGCTAGAAGGCAGGTTACCTACGCTGAAGCTTTCTTT.

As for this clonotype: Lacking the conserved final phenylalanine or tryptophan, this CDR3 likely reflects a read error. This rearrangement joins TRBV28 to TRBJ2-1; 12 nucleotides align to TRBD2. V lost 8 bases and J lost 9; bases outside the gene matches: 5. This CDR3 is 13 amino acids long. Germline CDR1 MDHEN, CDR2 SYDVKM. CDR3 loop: CASRLAGVSEQFL. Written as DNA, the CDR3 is TGTGCCAGCCGACTAGCGGGAGTGAGTGAGCAGTTCCTC.

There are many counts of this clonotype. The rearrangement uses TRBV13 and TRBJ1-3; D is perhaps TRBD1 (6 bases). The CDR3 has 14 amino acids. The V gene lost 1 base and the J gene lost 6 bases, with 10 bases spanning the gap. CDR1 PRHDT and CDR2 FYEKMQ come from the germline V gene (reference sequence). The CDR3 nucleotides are TGTGCCAGCAGCTTAGAACAGGGCCCAAACACCATATATTTT. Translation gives CASSLEQGPNTIYF.

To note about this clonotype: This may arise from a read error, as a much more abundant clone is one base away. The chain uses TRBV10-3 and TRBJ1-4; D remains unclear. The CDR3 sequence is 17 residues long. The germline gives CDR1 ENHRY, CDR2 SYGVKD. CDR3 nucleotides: TGTGCCATCAGTGAGTCACGGGCAGGTATTAGGAATGAAAAACTGGTTTTT. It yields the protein CAISESRAGIRNEKLVF.

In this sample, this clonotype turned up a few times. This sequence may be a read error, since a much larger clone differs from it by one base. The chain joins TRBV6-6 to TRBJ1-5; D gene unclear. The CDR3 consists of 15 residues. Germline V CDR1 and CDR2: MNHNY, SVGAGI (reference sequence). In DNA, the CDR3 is TGTGTCAGCGGTAGAGGGAGAGAGGGCAATCAGCCCCAGCATTTT. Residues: CVSGRGREGNQPQHF.

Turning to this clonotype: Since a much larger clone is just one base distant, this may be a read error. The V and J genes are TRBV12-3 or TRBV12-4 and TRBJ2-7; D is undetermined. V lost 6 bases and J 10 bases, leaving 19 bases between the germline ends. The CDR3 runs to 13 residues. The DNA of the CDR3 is TGTGCCAGCAGCCTACGAGGAATGGACCTTCAGTACTTC. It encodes CASSLRGMDLQYF.

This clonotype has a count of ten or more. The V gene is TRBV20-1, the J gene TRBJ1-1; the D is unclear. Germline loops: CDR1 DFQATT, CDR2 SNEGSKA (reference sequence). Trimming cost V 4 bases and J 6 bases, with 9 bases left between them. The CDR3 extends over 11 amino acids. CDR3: CSAKDFAEAFF. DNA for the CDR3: TGCAGTGCTAAAGACTTCGCTGAAGCTTTCTTT.

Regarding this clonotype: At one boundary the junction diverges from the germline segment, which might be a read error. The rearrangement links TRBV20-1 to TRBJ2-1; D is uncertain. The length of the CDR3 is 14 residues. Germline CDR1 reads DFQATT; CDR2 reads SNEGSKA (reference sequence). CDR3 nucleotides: TGCAGTGCTAGCGAGAGAAACTCCTTCAATGAGCAGTTCTTC. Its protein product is CSASERNSFNEQFF.

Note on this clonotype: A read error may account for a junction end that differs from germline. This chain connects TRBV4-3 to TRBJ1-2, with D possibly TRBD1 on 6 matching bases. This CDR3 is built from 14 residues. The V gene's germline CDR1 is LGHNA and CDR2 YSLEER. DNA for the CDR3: TGCACCAGCAGCCAAGTTTTGGGGGGCAAGGGCTATACCTTC. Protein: CTSSQVLGGKGYTF.

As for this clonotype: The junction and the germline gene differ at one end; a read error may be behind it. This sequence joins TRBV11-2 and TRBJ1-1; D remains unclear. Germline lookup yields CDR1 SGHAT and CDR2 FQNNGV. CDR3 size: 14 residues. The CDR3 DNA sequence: TGTGCCAGCAGATCCGGAAGTAAGGGCACTGAAGTTTTCTTT. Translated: CASRSGSKGTEVFF.

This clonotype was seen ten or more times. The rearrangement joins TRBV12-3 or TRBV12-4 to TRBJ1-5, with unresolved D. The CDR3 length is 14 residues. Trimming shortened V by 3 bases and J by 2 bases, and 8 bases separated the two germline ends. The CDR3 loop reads CASSFAQGNQPQHF. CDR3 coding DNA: TGTGCCAGCAGTTTTGCCCAGGGCAATCAGCCCCAGCATTTT.

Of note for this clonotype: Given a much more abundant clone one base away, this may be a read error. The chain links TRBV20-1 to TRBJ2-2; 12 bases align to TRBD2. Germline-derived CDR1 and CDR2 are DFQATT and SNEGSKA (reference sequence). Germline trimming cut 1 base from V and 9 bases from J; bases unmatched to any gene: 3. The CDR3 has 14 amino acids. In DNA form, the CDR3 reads TGCAGTGCTAGAGGACTAGCGGGGGCCCGGGAGCTGTTTTTT. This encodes CSARGLAGARELFF.

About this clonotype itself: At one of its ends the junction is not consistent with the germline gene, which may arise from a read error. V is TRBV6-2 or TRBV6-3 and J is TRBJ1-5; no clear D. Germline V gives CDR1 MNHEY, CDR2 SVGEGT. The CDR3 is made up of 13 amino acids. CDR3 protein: CASCILSNQPQQF. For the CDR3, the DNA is TGTGCCAGCTGCATACTTAGCAATCAGCCCCAGCAATTT.

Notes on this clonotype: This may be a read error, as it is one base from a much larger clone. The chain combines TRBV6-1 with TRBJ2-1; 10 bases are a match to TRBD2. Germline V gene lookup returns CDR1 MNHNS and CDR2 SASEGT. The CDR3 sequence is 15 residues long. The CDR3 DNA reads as TGTGCCAGCAGTACCAGCGGGAGGGTACCCAATGAGAAGTTCTTC. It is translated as CASSTSGRVPNEKFF.

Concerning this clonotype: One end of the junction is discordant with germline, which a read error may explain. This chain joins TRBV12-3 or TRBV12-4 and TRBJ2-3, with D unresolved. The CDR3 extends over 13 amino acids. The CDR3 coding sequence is TGTGCCAGCAATCTCGTAGCAACAGAAACGCAGTATTTT. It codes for CASNLVATETQYF.

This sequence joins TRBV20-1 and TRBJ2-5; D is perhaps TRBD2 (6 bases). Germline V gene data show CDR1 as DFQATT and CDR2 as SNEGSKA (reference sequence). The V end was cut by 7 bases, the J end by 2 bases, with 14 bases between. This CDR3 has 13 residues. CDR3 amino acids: CSVPREPQETQYF. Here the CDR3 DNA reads TGCAGTGTACCCCGGGAGCCTCAAGAGACCCAGTACTTC.

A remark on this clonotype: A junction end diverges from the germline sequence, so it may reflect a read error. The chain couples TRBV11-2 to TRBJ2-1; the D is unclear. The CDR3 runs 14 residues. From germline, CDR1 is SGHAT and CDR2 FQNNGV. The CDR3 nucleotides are TGCGCCAGCAGCTTCCTAGTCCAATACACTGAGCAGTTCTTC. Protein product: CASSFLVQYTEQFF.

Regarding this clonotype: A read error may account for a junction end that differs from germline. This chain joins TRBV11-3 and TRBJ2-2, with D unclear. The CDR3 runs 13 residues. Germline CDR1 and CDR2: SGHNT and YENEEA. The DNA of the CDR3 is TGTGCCAGTAGCTTGCGCGACGCCGGGGAGCTGTTTTTT. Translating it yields CASSLRDAGELFF. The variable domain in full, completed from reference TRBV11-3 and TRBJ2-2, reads EAGVVQSPRYKIIEKKQPVAFWCNPISGHNTLYWYLQNLGQGPELLIRYENEEAVDDSQLPKDRFSAERLKGVDSTLKIQPAELGDSAVYLCASSLRDAGELFFGEGSRLTVL.